These 19 T cell receptor beta chains originate from one sample sequenced in a study of identical twins (TCRdb year 2016). Library preparation was by 5' RACE. Sequencing was carried out with an Illumina HiSeq 2000. The public sequencing data were trimmed at Q25 with fastp and processed into clonotypes with MiXCR by TCRdb, which kept only in-frame beta chains. CDR3 protein sequences are deduplicated, and each keeps its most common genes and DNA. The sample yields a few hundred thousand distinct CDR3 sequences; 8% to 9% were counted once. Jointly, the top ten make up approximately 2.1% of the sample. The sample was also linked to a second study, of yellow fever vaccine responses in identical twins.

The sequenced material came from memory (CD45RO+) T cells sorted from blood. The intended sense of this specimen's cell subset or site label: CD45RO+ enriched T cells. The receptors come from a woman aged 18-30 years in good health.

This clonotype appeared many times. V usage is TRBV6-1 and J usage is TRBJ2-1; 11 bases fit TRBD2. With 4 bases clipped from V and 2 bases from J, the junction kept 1 base outside the gene matches. Germline-derived CDR1 and CDR2 are MNHNS and SASEGT. This CDR3 spans 15 amino acids. CDR3: CASSVAGGTYNEQFF. DNA for the CDR3: TGTGCCAGCAGTGTAGCGGGGGGGACCTACAATGAGCAGTTCTTC.

This clonotype has a count of ten or more. This rearrangement joins TRBV7-9 to TRBJ2-7; D assignment may be TRBD1 or TRBD2 (6 bases each). Germline assignment: CDR1 SEHNR and CDR2 FQNEAQ (reference sequence). The CDR3 contains 15 residues. V lost 1 base to trimming and J lost 4 bases, with 14 bases between them. DNA of the CDR3: TGTGCCAGCAGCTTAGATCACGGGGGCGATTACGAGCAGTACTTC. Its translation is CASSLDHGGDYEQYF.

This clonotype occurred many times. This rearrangement joins TRBV7-2 to TRBJ2-1, with 7 nucleotides matching TRBD2. V was pared by 4 bases and J by 10 bases, with 10 bases of the junction left unmatched. The CDR3 contains 14 residues. The V gene's germline CDR1 is SGHTA and CDR2 FQGNSA. Here the CDR3 DNA reads TGTGCCAGCAGCTCGGACTACTGGGGGGGAGAGCAGTTCTTC. Amino acid sequence: CASSSDYWGGEQFF.

The sample holds a few counts of this clonotype. The CDR3, as DNA: TGCAGTGCAGCCCTAACCGGCACAGATACGCAGTATTTT. It yields the protein CSAALTGTDTQYF. The rearrangement links TRBV20-1 to TRBJ2-3, with D hard to call. Trimming took 6 bases from V and 1 from J, leaving 11 bases between them. The length of the CDR3 is 13 residues. In germline, CDR1 is DFQATT, CDR2 SNEGSKA (reference sequence).

This clonotype was found many times. The chain uses TRBV15 and TRBJ2-1, with 7 bases that match TRBD2. The CDR3 spans 14 residues. V lost 2 bases and J lost 4; bases outside the gene matches: 2. Germline CDR1 reads LNHNV; CDR2 reads YYDKDF (reference sequence). This CDR3 reads CATSRLAEYNEQFF. CDR3 nucleotides: TGTGCCACCAGCAGACTAGCGGAGTACAATGAGCAGTTCTTC.

This clonotype was seen only a few times. This chain joins TRBV2 and TRBJ2-1, with no clear D. The CDR3 has 13 residues. CDR1 is SNHLY, CDR2 FYNNEI, per germline. Trimming removed 8 bases at V and 5 bases at J, with 13 bases between. Here the CDR3 DNA reads TGTGCCAGCGTCCGGGCAGCCAACAATGAGCAGTTCTTC. Encoded protein: CASVRAANNEQFF.

This sequence joins TRBV12-3 or TRBV12-4 and TRBJ1-2; unclear D gene. This CDR3 region has 13 residues. Trimming took 4 bases from V and 7 from J, leaving 13 bases between them. The CDR3 spells CASSSPVRGGYTF. The CDR3 DNA reads TGTGCCAGCAGTTCCCCAGTAAGAGGTGGCTACACCTTC.

This clonotype has only a few counts. This rearrangement joins TRBV5-6 to TRBJ1-1; a weak D match, TRBD1 (5 bases). Trimming left V 0 bases short and J 10 bases short, with 19 bases between. Germline CDR1 reads SGHDT; CDR2 reads YYEEEE. This CDR3 has 15 amino acids. The CDR3 sequence is CASSLVGTQGFRAFF. CDR3 sequence (DNA): TGTGCCAGCAGCTTGGTGGGGACGCAGGGTTTCCGAGCTTTCTTT.

This clonotype has only a few counts. This sequence joins TRBV7-8 and TRBJ2-5; D perhaps matches TRBD1 (6 bases). The V end was cut by 3 bases, the J end by 3 bases, with 17 bases between. Per the germline V gene, CDR1 is SGHVS and CDR2 is FQNEAQ. This CDR3 spans 16 amino acids. Here the CDR3 reads CASSLIGGQTEETQYF. The CDR3 DNA is TGTGCCAGCAGCTTGATTGGGGGACAAACTGAAGAGACCCAGTACTTC.

This clonotype was detected a few times. The V gene is TRBV2, the J gene TRBJ2-1; 8 bases align to TRBD1. Germline CDR1 is SNHLY and CDR2 is FYNNEI. The CDR3 length is 16 residues. With 7 bases clipped from V and 0 bases from J, the junction kept 8 bases outside the gene matches. CDR3: CASTLTGVSSYNEQFF. In DNA, the CDR3 is TGTGCCAGCACCTTGACAGGGGTAAGCTCCTACAATGAGCAGTTCTTC. The entire variable domain, with the rest obtained from reference TRBV2 and TRBJ2-1, is as follows: EPEVTQTPSHQVTQMGQEVILRCVPISNHLYFYWYRQILGQKVEFLVSFYNNEISEKSEIFDDQFSVERPDGSNFTLKIRSTKLEDSAMYFCASTLTGVSSYNEQFFGPGTRLTVL.

This clonotype was counted at least ten times. V is TRBV2 and J is TRBJ2-2; D is unresolved. Germline-derived CDR1 and CDR2 are SNHLY and FYNNEI. The CDR3 sequence is 13 residues long. V was cut by 8 bases and J by 5 bases, with 12 bases left in between. The CDR3 protein is CASRTGKTGELFF. The CDR3 DNA reads TGTGCCAGCCGAACGGGTAAAACCGGGGAGCTGTTTTTT.

This clonotype was seen ten or more times. This rearrangement joins TRBV24-1 to TRBJ2-5; no definite D call. The germline gives CDR1 KGHDR, CDR2 SFDVKD. Trimming stripped 4 bases from V and 2 bases from J, with 7 bases between. There are 13 residues in the CDR3. The CDR3 region has the DNA TGTGCCACCAGTGACTCAGGACAAGAGACCCAGTACTTC. Amino acid sequence: CATSDSGQETQYF.

The chain is built from TRBV18 and TRBJ1-1; no firm D call. V was trimmed by 3 bases and J by 6 bases, leaving 17 bases between them. From germline, CDR1 is KGHSH and CDR2 LQKENI. The CDR3 has 15 amino acids. CDR3 nucleotide sequence: TGTGCCAGCTCACCTCAAGATGGAATCGTCGCTGAAGCTTTCTTT. Amino acids: CASSPQDGIVAEAFF.

This clonotype was counted only a few times. The chain couples TRBV3-1 to TRBJ2-3; 8 positions match TRBD2. The CDR3 is 16 residues long. The V and J ends lost 5 bases and 3 bases, in that order; junction bases with no gene match: 10. The V gene's germline CDR1 is LGHDT and CDR2 YNNKEL (reference sequence). The CDR3 nucleotides are TGTGCCAGCAGCTCCCGGACTAGCCAGGTGACAGATACGCAGTATTTT. This encodes CASSSRTSQVTDTQYF.

This clonotype was picked up a small number of times. The V and J genes are TRBV4-2 and TRBJ2-3; 12 bases are shared with TRBD2. Per the germline V gene, CDR1 is LGHNA and CDR2 is YNFKEQ. CDR3 size: 17 residues. Trimming removed 3 bases from V and 5 bases from J; junction bases left unmatched: 9. The CDR3 DNA sequence: TGTGCCAGCAGCCAGGAAAAGACTAGCGGGAGAGGAGATACGCAGTATTTT. Translated: CASSQEKTSGRGDTQYF.

This clonotype was seen only a few times. The chain carries TRBV6-1 and TRBJ1-2; possibly TRBD1 for D (5 bases). Trimming took 6 bases from V and 2 from J, leaving 10 bases between them. The CDR3 sequence is 13 residues long. The germline gives CDR1 MNHNS, CDR2 SASEGT. CDR3 DNA: TGTGCCAGCAGCCGGGACCCGAACTATGGCTACACCTTC. This encodes CASSRDPNYGYTF.

The sample holds many counts of this clonotype. This chain links TRBV7-3 with TRBJ2-2; TRBD2 matches 11 bases. The CDR3 length is 16 residues. After removal of 4 bases from V and 1 base from J, the junction contained 2 bases not matched to a gene. CDR1 is SGHTA, CDR2 FQGTGA, per germline. CDR3 DNA sequence: TGTGCCAGCAGCTCTGGGACTAGCGGGAACACCGGGGAGCTGTTTTTT. As protein: CASSSGTSGNTGELFF.

This clonotype has ten or more counts. V is TRBV12-3 or TRBV12-4 and J is TRBJ2-2; TRBD2 aligns across 7 bases. V shed 6 bases, J shed 2 bases, and the junction held 9 bases outside the gene matches. The CDR3 spans 16 residues. The CDR3 DNA is TGTGCCAGCAGCTCATCCGGGACTACCAACACCGGGGAGCTGTTTTTT. Translation gives CASSSSGTTNTGELFF.

This clonotype showed up just once. V and J are TRBV7-2 and TRBJ1-4, with D hard to call. The CDR3 runs to 15 residues. The V gene lost 5 bases and the J gene lost 5 bases, with 15 bases spanning the gap. Germline lookup yields CDR1 SGHTA and CDR2 FQGNSA. CDR3 protein: CASSPRPGSNEKLFF. The CDR3 DNA is TGTGCCAGCAGCCCAAGGCCAGGTTCCAATGAAAAACTGTTTTTT.